These 2 T cell receptor beta chains share one sample of origin, sequenced in a study of blood T cells in healthy people across ages. Primers used in a second PCR of roughly 6 to 12 cycles were a sample-barcoded 5' primer and a J-beta primer mix. TCRdb reprocessed the 5' RACE reads via MiXCR and lists one record per CDR3 protein. The data show about 640,000 distinct CDR3 sequences, with around three fifths seen just once and 35% to 40% held by the top ten. The source material was blood. The receptors here all came from a man in his sixties in good health.

The chain employs TRBV20-1 and TRBJ2-3, with D unclear. The CDR3 has 12 residues. The germline V gene has CDR1 DFQATT and CDR2 SNEGSKA (reference sequence). Trimming stripped 3 bases from V and 6 bases from J, with 10 bases between. The DNA for the CDR3 is TGCAGTGCTAGCCGCGCTCTGGATACGCAGTATTTT. Protein sequence: CSASRALDTQYF.

The rearrangement links TRBV7-9 to TRBJ2-1; tentative D call: TRBD2 (6 bases). Germline V gene data show CDR1 as SEHNR and CDR2 as FQNEAQ (reference sequence). This CDR3 region has 15 residues. Trimming removed 5 bases at V and 2 bases at J, with 13 bases between. The CDR3 protein is CASSPFSGPYNEQFF. The CDR3 nucleotides are TGTGCCAGCAGCCCTTTCAGCGGGCCCTACAATGAGCAGTTCTTC.